This TCR beta chain was observed in a study of blood T cell repertoires in COVID-19. Overall study context: Specimens from acute and convalescent COVID-19 originated in the United States, Italy and Spain. PBMCs, B-cell-depleted T cells, or T cells provided the cDNA or gDNA that made up the material.

The method was immunoSEQ multiplex PCR; TCRdb's version includes in-frame clones alone and lacks a portion of them. The table lists fewer than 300,000 clones, 80% to 90% of them singletons. The specimen was peripheral blood. The receptor comes from a woman between 45 and 60 years old with COVID-19, enrolled during active disease.

The CDR3 coding sequence is TGCAGCGTTGAAGATGGGACTAGCGGGAGAGTTAGCACAGATACGCAGTATTTT. This codes for CSVEDGTSGRVSTDTQYF. The J gene is TRBJ2-3, the V gene TRBV29-1, with TRBD2 matching over 14 bases. V lost 0 bases and J lost 0; bases outside the gene matches: 5. The CDR3 spans 18 residues. Germline V CDR1 and CDR2: SQVTM, ANQGSEA.